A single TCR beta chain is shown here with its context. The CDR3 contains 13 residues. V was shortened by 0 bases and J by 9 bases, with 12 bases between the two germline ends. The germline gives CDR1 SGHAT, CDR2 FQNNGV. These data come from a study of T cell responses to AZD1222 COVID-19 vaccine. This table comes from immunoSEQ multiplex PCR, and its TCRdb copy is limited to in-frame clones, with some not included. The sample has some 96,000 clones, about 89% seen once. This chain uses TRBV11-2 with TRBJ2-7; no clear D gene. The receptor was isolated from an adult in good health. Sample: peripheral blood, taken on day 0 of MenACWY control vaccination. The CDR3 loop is CASSLDRSARQYF. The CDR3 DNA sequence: TGTGCCAGCAGCTTAGATCGGTCCGCGAGGCAGTACTTC.